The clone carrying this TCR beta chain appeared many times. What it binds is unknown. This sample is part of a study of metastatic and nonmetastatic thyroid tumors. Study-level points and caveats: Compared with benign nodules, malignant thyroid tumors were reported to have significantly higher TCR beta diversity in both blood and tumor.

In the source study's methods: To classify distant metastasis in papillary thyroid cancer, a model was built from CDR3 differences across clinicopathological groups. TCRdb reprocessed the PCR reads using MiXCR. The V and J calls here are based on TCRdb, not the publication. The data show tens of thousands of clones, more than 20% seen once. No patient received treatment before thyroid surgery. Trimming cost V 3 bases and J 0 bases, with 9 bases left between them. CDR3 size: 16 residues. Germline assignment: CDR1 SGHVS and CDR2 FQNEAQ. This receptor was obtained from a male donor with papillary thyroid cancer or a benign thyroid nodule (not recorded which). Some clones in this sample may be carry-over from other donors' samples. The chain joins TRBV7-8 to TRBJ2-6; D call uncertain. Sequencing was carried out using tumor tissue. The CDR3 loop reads CASSLWTISGANVLTF. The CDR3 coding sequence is TGTGCCAGCAGCTTGTGGACCATCTCTGGGGCCAACGTCCTGACTTTC.